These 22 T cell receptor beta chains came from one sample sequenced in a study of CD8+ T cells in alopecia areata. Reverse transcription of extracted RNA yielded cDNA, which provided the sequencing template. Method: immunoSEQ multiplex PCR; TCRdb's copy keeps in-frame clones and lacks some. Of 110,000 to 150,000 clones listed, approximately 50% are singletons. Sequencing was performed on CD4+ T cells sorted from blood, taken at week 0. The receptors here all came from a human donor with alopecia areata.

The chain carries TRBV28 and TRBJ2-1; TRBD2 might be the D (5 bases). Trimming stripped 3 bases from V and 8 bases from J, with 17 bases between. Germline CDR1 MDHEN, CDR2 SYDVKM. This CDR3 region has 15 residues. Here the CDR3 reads CASSFPFGMRDEQFF. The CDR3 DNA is TGTGCCAGCAGTTTCCCCTTCGGGATGCGGGATGAGCAGTTCTTC.

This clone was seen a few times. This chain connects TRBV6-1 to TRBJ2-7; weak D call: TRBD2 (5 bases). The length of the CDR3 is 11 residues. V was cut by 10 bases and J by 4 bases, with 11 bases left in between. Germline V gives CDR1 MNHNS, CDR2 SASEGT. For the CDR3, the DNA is TGTGCCACCGGGATTGGGTACGAGCAGTACTTC. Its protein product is CATGIGYEQYF.

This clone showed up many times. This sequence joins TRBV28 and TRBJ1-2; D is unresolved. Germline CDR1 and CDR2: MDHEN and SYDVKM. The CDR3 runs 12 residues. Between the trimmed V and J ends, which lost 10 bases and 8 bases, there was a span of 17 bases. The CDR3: CATSMAGHGYTF. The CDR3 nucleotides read TGTGCCACCAGCATGGCAGGCCACGGCTACACCTTC.

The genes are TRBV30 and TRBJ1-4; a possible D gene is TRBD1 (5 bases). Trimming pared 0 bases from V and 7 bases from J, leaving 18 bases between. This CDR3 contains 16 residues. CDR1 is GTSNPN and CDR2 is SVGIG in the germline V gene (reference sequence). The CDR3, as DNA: TGTGCCTGGAGTGTACCTTCCACGGGACCTCGTGAAAAACTGTTTTTT. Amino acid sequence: CAWSVPSTGPREKLFF.

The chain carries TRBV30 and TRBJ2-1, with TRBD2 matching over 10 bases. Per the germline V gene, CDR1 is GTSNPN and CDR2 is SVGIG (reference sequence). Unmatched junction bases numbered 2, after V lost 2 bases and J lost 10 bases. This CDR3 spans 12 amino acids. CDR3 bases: TGTGCCTGGAGTCTAGCGGGAGAAGAGCAGTTCTTC. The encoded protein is CAWSLAGEEQFF.

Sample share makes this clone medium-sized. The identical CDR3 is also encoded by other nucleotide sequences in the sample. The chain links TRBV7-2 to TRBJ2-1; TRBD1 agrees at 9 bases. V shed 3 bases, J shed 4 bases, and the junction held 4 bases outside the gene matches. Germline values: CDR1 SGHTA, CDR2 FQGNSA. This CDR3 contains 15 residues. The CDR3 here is CASSLGTGRYNEQFF. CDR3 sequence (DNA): TGTGCCAGCAGCTTGGGGACAGGGAGGTACAATGAGCAGTTCTTC. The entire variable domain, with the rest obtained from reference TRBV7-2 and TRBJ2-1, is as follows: GAGVSQSPSNKVTEKGKDVELRCDPISGHTALYWYRQSLGQGLEFLIYFQGNSAPDKSGLPSDRFSAERTGGSVSTLTIQRTQQEDSAVYLCASSLGTGRYNEQFFGPGTRLTVL.

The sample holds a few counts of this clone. The DNA of the CDR3 is TGTGCCAGCAGCCAAGTACAGGCCTCTGGCTACACCTTC. It specifies CASSQVQASGYTF. The rearrangement uses TRBV14 and TRBJ1-2; D is possibly TRBD1 (5 bases). This CDR3 has 13 amino acids. Germline lookup yields CDR1 SGHDN and CDR2 FVKESK. V lost 1 base to trimming and J lost 7 bases, with 10 bases between them.

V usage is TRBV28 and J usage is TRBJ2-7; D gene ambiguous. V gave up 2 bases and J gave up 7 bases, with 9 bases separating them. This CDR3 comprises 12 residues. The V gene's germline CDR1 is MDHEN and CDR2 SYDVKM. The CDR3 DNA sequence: TGTGCCAGCAGTTTAGAATGGGGAGAGCAGTACTTC. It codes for CASSLEWGEQYF. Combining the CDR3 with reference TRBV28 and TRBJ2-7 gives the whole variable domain DVKVTQSSRYLVKRTGEKVFLECVQDMDHENMFWYRQDPGLGLRLIYFSYDVKMKEKGDIPEGYSVSREKKERFSLILESASTNQTSMYLCASSLEWGEQYFGPGTRLTVT.

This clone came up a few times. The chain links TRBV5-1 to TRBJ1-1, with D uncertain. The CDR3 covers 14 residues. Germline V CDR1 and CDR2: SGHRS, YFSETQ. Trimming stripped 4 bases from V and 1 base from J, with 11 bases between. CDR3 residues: CASSPTTRNTEAFF. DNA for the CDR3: TGCGCCAGCAGCCCTACGACTAGGAACACTGAAGCTTTCTTT.

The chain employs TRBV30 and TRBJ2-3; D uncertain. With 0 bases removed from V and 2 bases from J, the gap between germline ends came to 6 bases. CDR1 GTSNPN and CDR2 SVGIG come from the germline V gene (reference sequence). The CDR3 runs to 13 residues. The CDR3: CAWSVGDTDTQYF. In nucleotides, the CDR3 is TGTGCCTGGAGTGTTGGGGACACAGATACGCAGTATTTT.

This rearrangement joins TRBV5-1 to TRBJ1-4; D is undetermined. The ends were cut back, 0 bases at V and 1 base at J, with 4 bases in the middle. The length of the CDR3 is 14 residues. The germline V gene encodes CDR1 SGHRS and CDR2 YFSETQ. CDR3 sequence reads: CASSLARTNEKLFF. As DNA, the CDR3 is TGCGCCAGCAGCTTGGCCCGAACTAATGAAAAACTGTTTTTT.

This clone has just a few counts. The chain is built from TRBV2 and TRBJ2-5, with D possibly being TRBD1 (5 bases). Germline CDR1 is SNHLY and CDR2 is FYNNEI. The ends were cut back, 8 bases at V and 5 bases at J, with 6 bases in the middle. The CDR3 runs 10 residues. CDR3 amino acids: CASYRETQYF. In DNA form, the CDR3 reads TGTGCCAGCTACAGGGAGACCCAGTACTTC.

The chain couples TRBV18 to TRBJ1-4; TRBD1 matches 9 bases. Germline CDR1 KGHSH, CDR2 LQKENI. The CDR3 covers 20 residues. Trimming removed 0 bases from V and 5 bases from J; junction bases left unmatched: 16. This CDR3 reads CASSPPVYRDRERTNEKLFF. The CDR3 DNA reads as TGTGCCAGCTCACCACCAGTTTACCGGGACAGGGAGAGAACGAATGAAAAACTGTTTTTT.

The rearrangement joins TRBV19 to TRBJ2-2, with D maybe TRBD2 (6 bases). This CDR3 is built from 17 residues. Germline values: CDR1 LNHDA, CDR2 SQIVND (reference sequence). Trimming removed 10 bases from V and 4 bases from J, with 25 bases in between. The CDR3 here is CATASGIGSRRTGELFF. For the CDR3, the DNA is TGTGCCACCGCTTCGGGGATCGGGAGTCGGCGCACCGGGGAGCTGTTTTTT.

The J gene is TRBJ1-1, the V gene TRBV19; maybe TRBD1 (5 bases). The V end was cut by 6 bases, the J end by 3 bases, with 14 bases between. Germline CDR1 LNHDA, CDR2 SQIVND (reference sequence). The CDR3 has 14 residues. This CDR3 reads CASRPGLIDTEAFF. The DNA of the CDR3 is TGTGCCAGTAGGCCGGGACTCATCGACACTGAAGCTTTCTTT.

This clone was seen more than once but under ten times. In DNA form, the CDR3 reads TGTGCCAGCAGCCAAGATGGGGACCTTTCGGAAAAACTGTTTTTT. The encoded protein is CASSQDGDLSEKLFF. The chain carries TRBV4-2 and TRBJ1-4; tentative D call: TRBD1 (5 bases). The CDR3 consists of 15 residues. CDR1 is LGHNA and CDR2 is YNFKEQ in the germline V gene. The V end was cut by 0 bases, the J end by 8 bases, with 13 bases between.

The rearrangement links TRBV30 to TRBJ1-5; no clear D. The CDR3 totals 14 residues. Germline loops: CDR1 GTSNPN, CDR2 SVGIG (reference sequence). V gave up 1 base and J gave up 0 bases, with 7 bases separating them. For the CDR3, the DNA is TGTGCCTGGAGTGGAGGGAGTAGCAATCAGCCCCAGCATTTT. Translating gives CAWSGGSSNQPQHF.

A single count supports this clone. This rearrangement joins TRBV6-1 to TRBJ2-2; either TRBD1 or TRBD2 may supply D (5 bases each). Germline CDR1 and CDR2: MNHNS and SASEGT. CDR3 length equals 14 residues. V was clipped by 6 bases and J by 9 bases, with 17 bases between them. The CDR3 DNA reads TGTGCCAGCAGCTCCAGGGACCCCCGCTGGGAGCTGTTTTTT. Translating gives CASSSRDPRWELFF.

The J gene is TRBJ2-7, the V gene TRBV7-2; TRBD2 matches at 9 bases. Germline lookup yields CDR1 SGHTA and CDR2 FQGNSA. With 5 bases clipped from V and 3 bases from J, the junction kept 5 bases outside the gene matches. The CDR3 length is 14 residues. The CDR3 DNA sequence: TGTGCCAGCAGCAATAGCGGGAGTTTCTACGAGCAGTACTTC. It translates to CASSNSGSFYEQYF.

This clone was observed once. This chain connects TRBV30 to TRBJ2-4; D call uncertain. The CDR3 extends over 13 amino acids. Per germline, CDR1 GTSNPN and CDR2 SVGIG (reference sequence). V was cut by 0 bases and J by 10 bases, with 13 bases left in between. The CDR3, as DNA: TGTGCCTGGAGTGTACGCCCCGAGAGGATTCAGTACTTC. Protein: CAWSVRPERIQYF.

CDR3 in amino acids: CASSSEWGHFTEAFF. The CDR3 DNA reads as TGCGCCAGCAGCTCGGAGTGGGGGCACTTCACTGAAGCTTTCTTT. This chain joins TRBV5-1 and TRBJ1-1, with a possible D match to TRBD1 (6 bases). Germline CDR1 and CDR2: SGHRS and YFSETQ. The CDR3 is 15 amino acids. V lost 3 bases and J 4 bases, leaving 16 bases between the germline ends.

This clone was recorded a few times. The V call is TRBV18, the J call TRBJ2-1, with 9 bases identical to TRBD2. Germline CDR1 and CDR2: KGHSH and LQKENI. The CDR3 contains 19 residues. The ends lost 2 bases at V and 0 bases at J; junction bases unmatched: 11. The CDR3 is CASSPGGRASPSSYNEQFF. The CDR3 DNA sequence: TGTGCCAGCTCACCAGGCGGGAGGGCCTCCCCAAGCTCCTACAATGAGCAGTTCTTC.